The rows below give T cell receptor beta chains drawn from one sample of a study of CD8 T cells in ankylosing spondylitis. Using its own MiXCR run on the 5' RACE reads, TCRdb lists one record per CDR3 protein. The table records under 950,000 distinct CDR3 sequences, over 15% of them present only once. Sequencing used blood, either unsorted or a sorted T cell fraction (not recorded which). The receptors derive from a male donor with ankylosing spondylitis. The CDR3 runs from the conserved cysteine through the conserved F or W. The D gene is left open where the match is weak. Expanded clones get a size class; other rows say once, few or many, or leave the size out.

>.|TRBV27|TRBJ2-2|many
CASSLLLGTGPNTGELFF
TGTGCCAGCAGTTTATTACTAGGGACCGGACCTAACACCGGGGAGCTGTTTTTT
>.|TRBV5-8|TRBJ1-1|.
CASSWNQGVTEAFF
TGTGCCAGCAGCTGGAATCAGGGAGTCACTGAAGCTTTCTTT
>.|TRBV12-3/TRBV12-4|TRBJ1-5|.
CASQDGGNQPQHF
TGTGCCAGCCAGGACGGGGGCAATCAGCCCCAGCATTTT
>.|TRBV20-1|TRBJ2-4|few
CSARKLAPAKNIQYF
TGCAGTGCTAGGAAACTAGCCCCAGCCAAAAACATTCAGTACTTC
>TRBD1|TRBV12-3/TRBV12-4|TRBJ2-6|.
CASSSGDRAGANVLTF
TGTGCCAGCAGTTCGGGGGACAGGGCTGGGGCCAACGTCCTGACTTTC
>.|TRBV29-1|TRBJ2-1|few
CSVEVVTYNEQFF
TGCAGCGTTGAAGTAGTGACCTACAATGAGCAGTTCTTC
>.|TRBV5-5|TRBJ2-1|few
CASSPAGAYLEFF
TGTGCCAGCAGCCCGGCGGGGGCCTACTTGGAGTTCTTC
>.|TRBV4-3|TRBJ1-2|few
CASSHEGGDGYTF
TGCGCCAGCAGCCATGAGGGGGGGGATGGCTACACCTTC
>.|TRBV15|TRBJ1-2|.
CATSRDLGARRDGYTF
TGTGCCACCAGCAGAGATCTGGGGGCGCGCCGGGATGGCTACACCTTC
>.|TRBV24-1|TRBJ2-1|few
CATSDQGGPHNEQFF
TGTGCCACCAGTGATCAGGGGGGGCCGCACAATGAGCAGTTCTTC
>.|TRBV6-2/TRBV6-3|TRBJ2-5|.
CASSYLPIMGHGLQETQYF
TGTGCCAGCAGTTACTTACCGATTATGGGACACGGGCTACAAGAGACCCAGTACTTC
>TRBD1|TRBV3-1|TRBJ2-1|few
CASSQDRGQAYNEQFF
TGTGCCAGCAGCCAGGACAGGGGGCAAGCCTACAATGAGCAGTTCTTC
>.|TRBV5-1|TRBJ1-1|.
CASSFSGASTEAFF
TGCGCCAGCAGCTTCTCAGGGGCGAGCACTGAAGCTTTCTTT
>.|TRBV6-2/TRBV6-3|TRBJ2-3|.
CASIRNPQNTDTQYF
TGTGCCAGCATAAGGAATCCCCAGAACACAGATACGCAGTATTTT
>.|TRBV20-1|TRBJ1-5|many
CSARGGVQSNQPQHF
TGCAGTGCTAGGGGGGGGGTACAGAGCAATCAGCCCCAGCATTTT
>TRBD1|TRBV27|TRBJ2-1|few
CASSFNHRGYREQFF
TGTGCCAGCAGTTTTAATCACAGGGGGTATCGTGAGCAGTTCTTC
>TRBD1|TRBV20-1|TRBJ2-7|few
CSARPTGGQGREQYF
TGCAGTGCTAGACCTACGGGGGGACAGGGTCGCGAGCAGTACTTC
>TRBD2|TRBV28|TRBJ2-1|few
CASSLEDFAGEGERESSYNEQFF
TGTGCCAGCAGTTTGGAGGACTTTGCCGGGGAGGGCGAGCGGGAAAGCTCCTACAATGAGCAGTTCTTC
>TRBD1|TRBV4-1|TRBJ1-2|few
CASSQADDLNRGDYTF
TGCGCCAGCAGCCAAGCAGACGACTTAAACAGGGGTGACTACACCTTC